This T cell receptor beta chain was captured by sequencing in a study of breast tumors, draining lymph nodes, adjacent tissues. Turning to this clonotype: Its antigen is as yet unknown.

The study's findings and limits: Tumor repertoires ranked between lymph nodes and nontumor tissue in diversity, with V and J gene preferences. Luminal-like breast cancer showed significantly higher tumor–nontumor repertoire similarity than basal-like. That most tumor T cells come from lymph nodes remained unproven. Findings are consistent with lymph node origin and intratumoral expansion of most tumor T cells.

Germline assignment: CDR1 SNHLY and CDR2 FYNNEI. There are 14 residues in the CDR3. The V and J ends lost 3 bases and 8 bases, in that order; junction bases with no gene match: 6. Axillary draining lymph nodes of breast cancer patients supplied the node samples. TCRdb fed the multiplex PCR reads into MiXCR, producing one record per CDR3 protein. The sample records 90,000 to 120,000 distinct CDR3 sequences, roughly 20% being singletons. The chain recombines TRBV2 with TRBJ1-4; the match to TRBD1 covers 7 bases. The sequenced sample was axillary lymph node tissue. This TCR derives from a female donor with breast cancer. Some clones in this sample may be carry-over from other donors' samples. CDR3 coding DNA: TGTGCCAGCAGTGACCAGGGGGAGAGCGAAAAACTGTTTTTT. Translating it yields CASSDQGESEKLFF.